This T cell receptor beta chain is from a study of T cells in localized non-small cell lung cancer. Broader study findings: Elevated blood T cell density was associated with longer overall survival. Owing to sequencing of a solitary tumor region, heterogeneity cannot be discounted. The appearance of a median about 60 of the top 100 tumor clones was seen in adjacent lung.

This clone is medium-sized by share. What it binds is unknown. The assay was immunoSEQ multiplex PCR, and TCRdb's table has in-frame clones only and misses some. The repertoire holds approximately 6,400 clones, with about 15% as singletons. V lost 4 bases to trimming and J lost 2 bases, with 3 bases between them. In germline, CDR1 is SQVTM, CDR2 ANQGSEA. This CDR3 has 12 residues. The chain employs TRBV29-1 and TRBJ2-6, with D uncertain. This TCR came from a male donor older than 55 with stage II squamous cell lung carcinoma. The specimen comprised normal lung tissue next to the tumor, sampled before any cancer treatment. This CDR3 is CSVAAGANVLTF. The CDR3 coding sequence is TGCAGCGTTGCGGCTGGGGCCAACGTCCTGACTTTC.